A single sample is the source of the 30 T cell receptor beta chains below, sequenced in a study of vaccination effects on CD4 cells after COVID-19. No antigen is known for these receptors. Antigen-specific CD4+ T cells were first expanded with viral peptide pools by the ViraFEST assay and only then sequenced. The culture ran for 9 to 11 days, and then CD4+ T cells were isolated. None of these healthy vaccinees had been infected with SARS-CoV-2 before vaccination. Some clones are missing from TCRdb's copy, which holds only in-frame ones; the method was immunoSEQ multiplex PCR. Altogether approximately 50,000 clones are present, roughly 79% being singletons, with the ten largest covering around 6%. Source: CD4+ T cells from PBMCs cultured with HCoV-OC43 spike peptides, taken before COVID-19 vaccination. Subset defined: HCoV-OC43 spike overlapping peptide pool stimulation. These receptors came from a human donor who received a COVID-19 vaccine.

The rearrangement uses TRBV28 and TRBJ1-2; 9 positions match TRBD1. This CDR3 contains 12 residues. CDR1 is MDHEN and CDR2 is SYDVKM in the germline V gene. V shed 7 bases and J 9 bases; nucleotides not matched to a gene: 6. DNA for the CDR3: TGTGCCAGCACAACAGGGGGCGCGAGCTACACCTTC. It specifies CASTTGGASYTF.

The chain recombines TRBV5-1 with TRBJ1-2, with 9 bases matching TRBD1. Germline V gene data show CDR1 as SGHRS and CDR2 as YFSETQ. This CDR3 region has 14 residues. V gave up 4 bases and J gave up 8 bases; unmatched junction bases: 9. The CDR3 DNA sequence: TGCGCCAGCAGCAAGGGACAGGGTAGCGACGGCTACACCTTC. Encoded protein: CASSKGQGSDGYTF.

This chain connects TRBV19 to TRBJ1-5; maybe TRBD1 (5 bases). The ends were cut back, 7 bases at V and 1 base at J, with 14 bases in the middle. From germline, CDR1 is LNHDA and CDR2 SQIVND (reference sequence). This CDR3 region has 15 residues. The CDR3, as DNA: TGTGCCAGTAATAATCACAGGTTAAGCAATCAGCCCCAGCATTTT. Translating gives CASNNHRLSNQPQHF.

A single count supports this clone. This sequence joins TRBV3-1 (or the pseudogene TRBV3-2) and TRBJ2-3; D not resolved. CDR3 size: 11 residues. Germline V gives CDR1 LGHDT, CDR2 YNNKEL (reference sequence). V was trimmed by 2 bases and J by 6 bases, leaving 3 bases between them. CDR3 region: CASSQLDTQYF. CDR3 coding DNA: TGTGCCAGCAGCCAATTGGATACGCAGTATTTT.

V gene TRBV11-2 combines with J gene TRBJ1-2; weak D call: TRBD1 (5 bases). The CDR3 consists of 15 residues. V lost 1 base and J lost 4, with 13 bases in between. Germline V gene sequence: CDR1 SGHAT, CDR2 FQNNGV. CDR3 DNA sequence: TGTGCCAGCAGCTTAGCTGGGCCCACAGGCTATGGCTACACCTTC. Protein product: CASSLAGPTGYGYTF.

The sample holds one count of this clone. The chain has TRBV21-1 and TRBJ2-2; the DNA was not used to check the table's D call, TRBD2. TRBV21-1 is reported as a pseudogene. This CDR3 contains 16 residues. The CDR3 loop is CASRPRSRGGTGELFF. The CDR3 bases are TGTGCCAGCAGACCACGGTCCCGGGGGGGCACCGGGGAGCTGTTTTTT.

The rearrangement links TRBV3-1 (or the pseudogene TRBV3-2) to TRBJ1-5, with D tentatively TRBD1 (5 bases). From germline, CDR1 is LGHDT and CDR2 YNNKEL (reference sequence). The CDR3 length is 15 residues. V lost 1 base and J lost 4, with 11 bases in between. The CDR3 sequence is CASSQGPGTNQPQHF. The CDR3 DNA is TGTGCCAGCAGCCAAGGTCCAGGGACGAATCAGCCCCAGCATTTT.

This clone has only one observation. The V call is TRBV7-8, the J call TRBJ2-5; D unresolved. The CDR3 is made up of 15 amino acids. Trimming removed 5 bases at V and 5 bases at J, with 18 bases between. The germline CDR1 and CDR2 sequences are SGHVS and FQNEAQ. This CDR3 reads CASSVRWALGETQYF. CDR3 sequence (DNA): TGTGCCAGCAGCGTGCGGTGGGCCCTGGGGGAGACCCAGTACTTC.

V is TRBV6-2 or TRBV6-3 and J is TRBJ2-7; TRBD1 might be the D (6 bases). The CDR3 spans 14 residues. With 7 bases removed from V and 2 bases from J, the gap between germline ends came to 15 bases. CDR1 MNHEY and CDR2 SVGEGT come from the germline V gene. The DNA of the CDR3 is TGTGCCAGCACCCCGAAGGACAGAGCCTACGAGCAGTACGTC. Residues: CASTPKDRAYEQYV.

In its sample, this clone was seen once. The chain is built from TRBV9 and TRBJ1-3, with D maybe TRBD1 (5 bases). The CDR3 consists of 16 residues. V lost 4 bases and J lost 4, with 18 bases in between. Germline V lookup: CDR1 SGDLS, CDR2 YYNGEE. Here the CDR3 DNA reads TGTGCCAGCAGCACTACGCGAGGGGCGCGAGGAAACACCATATATTTT. This gives the protein CASSTTRGARGNTIYF. Full variable domain (missing parts from reference TRBV9 and TRBJ1-3): DSGVTQTPKHLITATGQRVTLRCSPRSGDLSVYWYQQSLDQGLQFLIQYYNGEERAKGNILERFSAQQFPDLHSELNLSSLELGDSALYFCASSTTRGARGNTIYFGEGSWLTVV.

This chain links TRBV12-3 or TRBV12-4 with TRBJ1-1; possible D gene TRBD1, 6 bases. V lost 2 bases and J lost 5, with 9 bases in between. This CDR3 has 13 amino acids. CDR3 region: CASSLKGGTEAFF. The CDR3 nucleotides are TGTGCCAGCAGTTTAAAGGGGGGGACTGAAGCTTTCTTT.

The chain couples TRBV21-1 to TRBJ2-4. TRBV21-1 is a recognized pseudogene. CDR3 length: 19 amino acids. This CDR3 is CASSKVQGVLVLAKNIQYF. CDR3 bases: TGTGCCAGCAGCAAAGTCCAGGGAGTTCTGGTTCTAGCCAAAAACATTCAGTACTTC.

This chain connects TRBV6-6 to TRBJ1-1, with a tentative D call TRBD1 (5 bases). The V gene's germline CDR1 is MNHNY and CDR2 SVGAGI (reference sequence). This CDR3 is 14 amino acids long. Trimming removed 3 bases from V and 4 bases from J, with 12 bases in between. DNA of the CDR3: TGTGCCAGCAGTTATCGGGGGTGGGGCACTGAAGCTTTCTTT. The encoded protein is CASSYRGWGTEAFF.

The CDR3 DNA is TGCGCCAGCAGCTTGGTAGCGGTCGTTGGACCAGGGACCCTCCACTTT. This codes for CASSLVAVVGPGTLHF. The chain uses TRBV5-1 and TRBJ1-6; tentative D call: TRBD1 (5 bases). Germline loops: CDR1 SGHRS, CDR2 YFSETQ. With 0 bases removed from V and 14 bases from J, the gap between germline ends came to 21 bases. This CDR3 is built from 16 residues.

This clone has just a few counts. V is TRBV7-9 and J is TRBJ1-1, with a possible D match to TRBD1 (5 bases). The CDR3 contains 13 residues. The germline V gene encodes CDR1 SEHNR and CDR2 FQNEAQ (reference sequence). Deletions cut 3 bases from V and 1 base from J, with 6 bases between. CDR3 sequence reads: CASSFGTNTEAFF. CDR3 DNA: TGTGCCAGCAGCTTCGGGACGAACACTGAAGCTTTCTTT.

This chain connects TRBV29-1 to TRBJ2-5; 8 bases map to TRBD2. Germline loops: CDR1 SQVTM, CDR2 ANQGSEA. The junction had 15 bases not matched to a gene; V was cut back by 7 bases and J by 5 bases. The CDR3 extends over 15 amino acids. The CDR3 nucleotides read TGCAGCGCCGGGGGGGCCAAATCCTTAAAGGAGACCCAGTACTTC. Its protein is CSAGGAKSLKETQYF.

This clone showed up just once. This sequence joins TRBV9 and TRBJ1-1; D not resolved. The germline V and J ends were trimmed by 0 bases and 0 bases, with 6 bases remaining between them. The germline CDR1 and CDR2 sequences are SGDLS and YYNGEE. CDR3 length: 14 amino acids. The CDR3: CASSVAGMNTEAFF. CDR3 DNA sequence: TGTGCCAGCAGCGTAGCCGGGATGAACACTGAAGCTTTCTTT. Using reference TRBV9 and TRBJ1-1 for the parts outside the CDR3, the full variable domain is DSGVTQTPKHLITATGQRVTLRCSPRSGDLSVYWYQQSLDQGLQFLIQYYNGEERAKGNILERFSAQQFPDLHSELNLSSLELGDSALYFCASSVAGMNTEAFFGQGTRLTVV.

The chain carries TRBV18 and TRBJ1-1, with D unresolved. The length of the CDR3 is 14 residues. Trimming stripped 4 bases from V and 1 base from J, with 10 bases between. Germline values: CDR1 KGHSH, CDR2 LQKENI. CDR3 amino acids: CASSQAVGNTEAFF. The CDR3 coding sequence is TGTGCCAGCTCACAGGCAGTGGGGAACACTGAAGCTTTCTTT.

The chain couples TRBV11-2 to TRBJ2-4, with D unclear. Trimming took 4 bases from V and 8 from J, leaving 12 bases between them. Germline V CDR1 and CDR2: SGHAT, FQNNGV. The CDR3 loop spans 13 amino acids. The CDR3 spells CASSSSIEDIQYF. The CDR3 DNA sequence: TGTGCCAGCAGCTCCTCGATCGAGGACATTCAGTACTTC.

V and J are TRBV6-5 and TRBJ2-2, with TRBD1 as a possible D gene (6 bases). This CDR3 contains 14 residues. The germline gives CDR1 MNHEY, CDR2 SVGAGI. The V end lost 6 bases, the J end lost 1 base, and 9 bases lay between the germline ends. The CDR3 region is CASSGTLNTGELFF. CDR3 in DNA: TGTGCCAGCAGCGGGACATTGAACACCGGGGAGCTGTTTTTT.

The genes are TRBV5-8 and TRBJ2-1; perhaps TRBD1 as D (6 bases). Between the trimmed V and J ends, which lost 7 bases and 0 bases, there was a span of 23 bases. Germline CDR1 and CDR2: SGHTS and YDEGEE. CDR3 length: 18 amino acids. Written as DNA, the CDR3 is TGTGCCAGCCCGAATCTAGGGGGTGAAAAAAGCTCCTACAATGAGCAGTTCTTC. As protein: CASPNLGGEKSSYNEQFF.

The CDR3 protein is CASSLNRVLNTEAFF. The DNA for the CDR3 is TGTGCCAGCAGTTTAAACAGGGTCTTGAACACTGAAGCTTTCTTT. This sequence joins TRBV6-5 and TRBJ1-1, with a tentative D call TRBD1 (6 bases). V dropped 4 bases and J dropped 0 bases, with 12 bases sitting between them. The CDR3 extends over 15 amino acids. Germline CDR1 MNHEY, CDR2 SVGAGI.

The rearrangement links TRBV6-5 to TRBJ2-6; D not resolved. Trimming removed 2 bases from V and 0 bases from J, with 5 bases in between. This CDR3 comprises 15 residues. Germline CDR1 MNHEY, CDR2 SVGAGI. The CDR3 loop is CASSYESSGANVLTF. CDR3 nucleotides: TGTGCCAGCAGTTACGAAAGCTCTGGGGCCAACGTCCTGACTTTC.

This chain joins TRBV20-1 and TRBJ2-2; D gene unclear. This CDR3 region has 11 residues. V lost 0 bases, J lost 7 bases, and 3 bases lay in between. Germline-derived CDR1 and CDR2 are DFQATT and SNEGSKA (reference sequence). In DNA, the CDR3 is TGCAGTGCTAGAGAGTTCGGGGAGCTGTTTTTT. It translates to CSAREFGELFF.

The chain carries TRBV6-4 and TRBJ2-3; a possible D gene is TRBD2 (6 bases). V lost 5 bases to trimming and J lost 2 bases, with 11 bases between them. CDR3 length: 14 amino acids. The germline V gene has CDR1 MRHNA and CDR2 SNTAGT. The CDR3 sequence is CASSRDFYTDTQYF. For the CDR3, the DNA is TGTGCCAGCAGTAGGGACTTTTACACAGATACGCAGTATTTT.

V usage is TRBV6-5 and J usage is TRBJ1-3; D call uncertain. Trimming took off 6 bases at V and 0 bases at J, with 12 bases between the two ends. The CDR3 totals 15 residues. The germline V gene has CDR1 MNHEY and CDR2 SVGAGI. The CDR3 is CASSQPGRSGNTIYF. CDR3 sequence (DNA): TGTGCCAGCAGCCAACCGGGTCGCTCTGGAAACACCATATATTTT.

There are a few counts of this clone. V is TRBV30 and J is TRBJ1-2, with 8 bases lining up with TRBD1. V shed 0 bases and J 8 bases; nucleotides not matched to a gene: 11. In germline, CDR1 is GTSNPN, CDR2 SVGIG (reference sequence). The CDR3 extends over 15 amino acids. CDR3 bases: TGTGCCTGGAGTGTACCTCAGGGGGCCCGAGGAGGCTACACCTTC. Amino acids: CAWSVPQGARGGYTF.

Only a few counts were recorded for this clone. V usage is TRBV4-2 and J usage is TRBJ1-1, with D uncertain. Germline V gives CDR1 LGHNA, CDR2 YNFKEQ. CDR3 length equals 11 residues. V was pared by 6 bases and J by 0 bases, with 2 bases between. The CDR3 is CASRLNTEAFF. The CDR3 coding sequence is TGTGCCAGCAGACTGAACACTGAAGCTTTCTTT.

The J gene is TRBJ1-4, the V gene TRBV25-1; TRBD1 matches at 7 bases. The germline V gene encodes CDR1 MGHDK and CDR2 SYGVNS. J gave up 5 bases and V 4 bases, and 7 bases lay outside the gene matches. CDR3 length equals 15 residues. Here the CDR3 DNA reads TGTGCCAGCAGTGCCGCCGGGACAGTGAATGAAAAACTGTTTTTT. This encodes CASSAAGTVNEKLFF.

The rearrangement links TRBV5-1 to TRBJ1-2; D remains ambiguous. Germline lookup yields CDR1 SGHRS and CDR2 YFSETQ. The V and J ends lost 4 bases and 2 bases respectively, with 15 bases between them. This CDR3 spans 15 amino acids. The CDR3 here is CASSPGSRINYGYTF. For the CDR3, the DNA is TGCGCCAGCAGCCCCGGTTCGCGTATAAACTATGGCTACACCTTC. The full variable domain, rest sourced from reference TRBV5-1 and TRBJ1-2, is KAGVTQTPRYLIKTRGQQVTLSCSPISGHRSVSWYQQTPGQGLQFLFEYFSETQRNKGNFPGRFSGRQFSNSRSEMNVSTLELGDSALYLCASSPGSRINYGYTFGSGTRLTVV.